These 32 T cell receptor beta chains share one sample of origin, sequenced in a study of blood T cell repertoires in COVID-19. TCRdb keeps only in-frame clones here, not all; method: immunoSEQ multiplex PCR. The repertoire includes 45,000 to 65,000 clones, 80% to 90% of them detected once, and over 10% sits in the top ten. Material: peripheral blood. Receptors were obtained from a woman older than 75 with acute or convalescent COVID-19.

The chain combines TRBV6-6 with TRBJ1-5, with D possibly matching TRBD1 (5 bases). This CDR3 has 14 residues. Germline V gives CDR1 MNHNY, CDR2 SVGAGI (reference sequence). Trimming removed 4 bases at V and 3 bases at J, with 10 bases between. The CDR3 sequence is CASSLGVNNQPQHF. CDR3 nucleotides: TGTGCCAGCAGTTTAGGGGTTAACAATCAGCCCCAGCATTTT.

This clone appeared a few times. The chain is built from TRBV7-2 and TRBJ2-1, with 7 bases aligning to TRBD1. The CDR3 spans 13 residues. Trimming at V came to 4 bases and at J to 7 bases, leaving 4 bases not matched to a gene. From germline, CDR1 is SGHTA and CDR2 FQGNSA. The CDR3 coding sequence is TGTGCCAGCAGCTCCCAGACAGGGAATGAGCAGTTCTTC. Translation: CASSSQTGNEQFF.

The V call is TRBV6-4, the J call TRBJ2-1, with TRBD2 matching over 11 bases. CDR3 length: 16 residues. Trimming cost V 4 bases and J 3 bases; bases outside gene matches: 5. Germline CDR1 and CDR2: MRHNA and SNTAGT. The CDR3 reads CASSALAGGLYNEQFF. The CDR3 DNA sequence: TGTGCCAGCAGTGCCCTAGCGGGGGGCCTCTACAATGAGCAGTTCTTC.

The chain links TRBV19 to TRBJ1-5, with unresolved D. V lost 2 bases, J lost 0 bases, and 11 bases lay in between. The CDR3 has 16 residues. Germline V gene sequence: CDR1 LNHDA, CDR2 SQIVND (reference sequence). The DNA for the CDR3 is TGTGCCAGTAGTATATCGGGAAGCCCTAGCAATCAGCCCCAGCATTTT. This sequence encodes CASSISGSPSNQPQHF. The variable domain in full, completed from reference TRBV19 and TRBJ1-5, reads DGGITQSPKYLFRKEGQNVTLSCEQNLNHDAMYWYRQDPGQGLRLIYYSQIVNDFQKGDIAEGYSVSREKKESFPLTVTSAQKNPTAFYLCASSISGSPSNQPQHFGDGTRLSIL.

The V call is TRBV28, the J call TRBJ2-5; D is unresolved. Per the germline V gene, CDR1 is MDHEN and CDR2 is SYDVKM. V was cut by 3 bases and J by 1 base, with 12 bases left in between. CDR3 length equals 15 residues. The DNA for the CDR3 is TGTGCCAGCAGTTTTTCACGGTCGGGCCAAGAGACCCAGTACTTC. It specifies CASSFSRSGQETQYF.

The chain has TRBV7-9 and TRBJ1-1, with TRBD1 as a possible D gene (5 bases). V lost 5 bases and J lost 4, with 8 bases in between. This CDR3 has 12 amino acids. The germline V gene encodes CDR1 SEHNR and CDR2 FQNEAQ (reference sequence). The CDR3 region has the DNA TGTGCCAGCAGCACACAGGTCACTGAAGCTTTCTTT. It translates to CASSTQVTEAFF.

J is TRBJ2-2 and V is TRBV5-1; possibly TRBD2 for D (5 bases). There are 15 residues in the CDR3. V was cut by 2 bases and J by 2 bases, with 10 bases left in between. Per germline, CDR1 SGHRS and CDR2 YFSETQ. The CDR3 sequence: CASSLASGNTGELFF. In DNA, the CDR3 is TGCGCCAGCAGCTTAGCGAGCGGAAACACCGGGGAGCTGTTTTTT.

This clone occurred once. V usage is TRBV5-1 and J usage is TRBJ2-5; 9 bases match TRBD2. CDR1 is SGHRS, CDR2 YFSETQ, per germline. Trimming took 0 bases from V and 5 from J; bases not matched to a gene: 14. The CDR3 consists of 18 residues. The CDR3 here is CASSLASLSGGPGETQYF. CDR3 in DNA: TGCGCCAGCAGCTTGGCCTCCTTAAGCGGGGGGCCAGGTGAGACCCAGTACTTC.

Here the CDR3 reads CASSVDYRNSPLHF. Here the CDR3 DNA reads TGTGCCAGCAGCGTAGACTACAGGAATTCACCCCTCCACTTT. The V gene is TRBV9, the J gene TRBJ1-6; D might be TRBD1 (5 bases). Germline V gene lookup returns CDR1 SGDLS and CDR2 YYNGEE. Trimming shortened V by 0 bases and J by 7 bases, and 8 bases separated the two germline ends. The CDR3 loop spans 14 amino acids.

The chain links TRBV18 to TRBJ1-4, with D possibly being TRBD1 (5 bases). From germline, CDR1 is KGHSH and CDR2 LQKENI. The germline V and J ends were trimmed by 5 bases and 7 bases, with 20 bases remaining between them. The CDR3 contains 16 residues. For the CDR3, the DNA is TGTGCCAGCTCAAAACGCGACAGTCACCTTTCTGAAAAACTGTTTTTT. This encodes CASSKRDSHLSEKLFF.

In its sample, this clone is medium-sized. V usage is TRBV11-3 and J usage is TRBJ2-3, with 9 bases lining up with TRBD2. Unmatched junction bases numbered 7, after V lost 3 bases and J lost 0 bases. The CDR3 contains 17 residues. The germline CDR1 and CDR2 sequences are SGHNT and YENEEA. The CDR3 DNA is TGTGCCAGCAGCTTTAACAGCGGGGGGACTAGCACAGATACGCAGTATTTT. It yields the protein CASSFNSGGTSTDTQYF.

This rearrangement joins TRBV6-4 to TRBJ1-1, with D perhaps matching TRBD1 (5 bases). V shed 4 bases and J shed 4 bases, with 13 bases lying between them. The V gene's germline CDR1 is MRHNA and CDR2 SNTAGT. The CDR3 runs to 14 residues. CDR3 loop: CASSAGQGRTEAFF. The CDR3 DNA follows: TGTGCCAGCAGTGCCGGGCAGGGTCGCACTGAAGCTTTCTTT.

This chain uses TRBV15 with TRBJ1-2, with 8 bases that match TRBD1. CDR1 is LNHNV, CDR2 YYDKDF, per germline (reference sequence). The ends lost 1 base at V and 8 bases at J; junction bases unmatched: 6. The CDR3 has 14 amino acids. This CDR3 reads CATSRAQGADGYTF. The CDR3 DNA is TGTGCCACCAGCAGAGCGCAGGGGGCAGACGGCTACACCTTC.

The CDR3 loop is CASSYGWGRAFNQPQHF. The CDR3 bases are TGTGCCAGCAGTTACGGGTGGGGCAGGGCGTTCAATCAGCCCCAGCATTTT. The chain links TRBV6-2 or TRBV6-3 to TRBJ1-5, with D tentatively TRBD1 (5 bases). Germline loops: CDR1 MNHEY, CDR2 SVGEGT. Deletions cut 2 bases from V and 3 bases from J, with 17 bases between. The CDR3 is 17 amino acids.

This chain links TRBV5-6 with TRBJ2-7; the match to TRBD2 covers 9 bases. The V and J ends lost 4 bases and 3 bases, in that order; junction bases with no gene match: 11. CDR1 SGHDT and CDR2 YYEEEE come from the germline V gene. The CDR3 is made up of 16 amino acids. CDR3 sequence (DNA): TGTGCCAGCAGCCTATATAGCGGGGGCCGTTTCTACGAGCAGTACTTC. Its translation is CASSLYSGGRFYEQYF.

The V call is TRBV6-5, the J call TRBJ1-1; 7 bases agree with TRBD1. Germline V lookup: CDR1 MNHEY, CDR2 SVGAGI. With V trimmed by 7 bases and J by 5 bases, 13 bases remained unmatched. The length of the CDR3 is 15 residues. DNA of the CDR3: TGTGCCAGCATCGGACAGGCGTTACGAGAGACTGAAGCTTTCTTT. This translates into CASIGQALRETEAFF.

The CDR3 bases are TGCGCCAGCAGCTACGGGGGAGTCTCCTACGAGCAGTACTTC. Its translation is CASSYGGVSYEQYF. The V gene is TRBV5-1, the J gene TRBJ2-7; possible D gene TRBD2, 6 bases. V was pared by 3 bases and J by 0 bases, with 10 bases between. The CDR3 runs to 14 residues. Germline V lookup: CDR1 SGHRS, CDR2 YFSETQ.

The V and J genes are TRBV21-1 and TRBJ2-7; TRBD1, the D gene given by the table, was not confirmed from the DNA. TRBV21-1 constitutes a pseudogene. This CDR3 has 17 amino acids. The CDR3 nucleotides read TGTGCCAGCTTCCGGGACAGGGGAAGAAGCGGGCAATACGAGCAGTACTTC. Its protein is CASFRDRGRSGQYEQYF.

J is TRBJ2-5 and V is TRBV6-5; TRBD1 aligns across 10 bases. V shed 7 bases and J 5 bases; nucleotides not matched to a gene: 1. Germline V gene sequence: CDR1 MNHEY, CDR2 SVGAGI. The CDR3 sequence is 12 residues long. CDR3 region: CASKTGGETQYF. The CDR3 DNA reads TGTGCCAGCAAGACAGGGGGCGAGACCCAGTACTTC.

V is TRBV5-5 and J is TRBJ1-5; 9 nucleotides align to TRBD1. After removal of 5 bases from V and 5 bases from J, the junction contained 17 bases not matched to a gene. Germline CDR1 and CDR2: SGHKS and YYEKEE (reference sequence). This CDR3 is 18 amino acids long. CDR3 coding DNA: TGTGCCAGCAGTGAGGCAGTCCCAGGGACAGGGAGGGATCAGCCCCAGCATTTT. This sequence encodes CASSEAVPGTGRDQPQHF.

The V call is TRBV5-1, the J call TRBJ1-1; D might be TRBD1 (6 bases). Trimming left V 0 bases short and J 4 bases short, with 10 bases between. Germline V lookup: CDR1 SGHRS, CDR2 YFSETQ. CDR3 size: 14 residues. CDR3 sequence: CASSLEQGSTEAFF. The CDR3 DNA sequence: TGCGCCAGCAGCTTGGAACAGGGAAGCACTGAAGCTTTCTTT.

The chain joins TRBV5-4 to TRBJ1-6; weak D call: TRBD1 (6 bases). The V end was cut by 3 bases, the J end by 7 bases, with 17 bases between. From germline, CDR1 is SGHNT and CDR2 YYREEE (reference sequence). CDR3 length: 16 residues. For the CDR3, the DNA is TGTGCCAGCAGCTCTGCCGGACCGGGGGGCAATTCACCCCTCCACTTT. Translating gives CASSSAGPGGNSPLHF. Supplemented by reference TRBV5-4 and TRBJ1-6, the full variable domain reads ETGVTQSPTHLIKTRGQQVTLRCSSQSGHNTVSWYQQALGQGPQFIFQYYREEENGRGNFPPRFSGLQFPNYSSELNVNALELDDSALYLCASSSAGPGGNSPLHFGNGTRLTVT.

The rearrangement uses TRBV7-3 and TRBJ2-7, with D maybe TRBD2 (6 bases). Germline assignment: CDR1 SGHTA and CDR2 FQGTGA. The CDR3 extends over 13 amino acids. Deletions cut 5 bases from V and 7 bases from J, with 15 bases between. The CDR3 loop is CASSRDSTGEQYF. Written as DNA, the CDR3 is TGTGCCAGCAGCCGGGACTCGACTGGGGAGCAGTACTTC. Full variable domain (missing parts from reference TRBV7-3 and TRBJ2-7): GAGVSQTPSNKVTEKGKYVELRCDPISGHTALYWYRQSLGQGPEFLIYFQGTGAADDSGLPNDRFFAVRPEGSVSTLKIQRTERGDSAVYLCASSRDSTGEQYFGPGTRLTVT.

This clone appeared a few times. The chain links TRBV19 to TRBJ2-5; D is uncertain. Germline-derived CDR1 and CDR2 are LNHDA and SQIVND (reference sequence). The ends were cut back, 0 bases at V and 7 bases at J, with 18 bases in the middle. CDR3 length: 16 amino acids. The CDR3 DNA follows: TGTGCCAGTAGTATAGATCACTCCAGGTCTACCAGGACCCAGTACTTC. This translates into CASSIDHSRSTRTQYF.

V and J are TRBV11-2 and TRBJ1-5, with D possibly TRBD1 on 5 matching bases. The CDR3 is made up of 14 amino acids. CDR1 and CDR2 from the germline V gene are SGHAT and FQNNGV. The V gene lost 1 base and the J gene lost 7 bases, with 11 bases spanning the gap. The CDR3 DNA follows: TGTGCCAGCAGCTTAGGGGGCTCGGAGCAGCCCCAGCATTTT. Translated: CASSLGGSEQPQHF.

This chain uses TRBV7-9 with TRBJ1-4; 8 bases are shared with TRBD1. After removal of 5 bases from V and 7 bases from J, the junction contained 12 bases not matched to a gene. CDR3 length equals 16 residues. The germline gives CDR1 SEHNR, CDR2 FQNEAQ (reference sequence). CDR3 in amino acids: CASSIYLDRAGEKLFF. The DNA of the CDR3 is TGTGCCAGCAGCATCTATCTGGACAGGGCGGGTGAAAAACTGTTTTTT.

CDR3 amino acids: CASSFPPGQPNSPLHF. In nucleotides, the CDR3 is TGTGCCAGCAGCTTCCCTCCGGGACAGCCTAATTCACCCCTCCACTTT. V usage is TRBV5-6 and J usage is TRBJ1-6; 7 nucleotides line up with TRBD1. The CDR3 runs 16 residues. Losses at the gene ends were 2 bases for V and 6 bases for J; bases not matched to a gene: 8. Germline V lookup: CDR1 SGHDT, CDR2 YYEEEE.

The J gene is TRBJ1-3, the V gene TRBV5-4, with TRBD1 identical over 10 bases. The CDR3 is made up of 16 amino acids. V gave up 4 bases and J gave up 7 bases; unmatched junction bases: 11. Germline V gene data show CDR1 as SGHNT and CDR2 as YYREEE (reference sequence). This CDR3 is CASSPGPGQGGNTIYF. CDR3 bases: TGTGCCAGCAGCCCGGGGCCTGGACAGGGGGGTAACACCATATATTTT.

The V and J genes are TRBV6-6 and TRBJ2-7, with TRBD1 identical over 10 bases. The CDR3 totals 14 residues. From germline, CDR1 is MNHNY and CDR2 SVGAGI (reference sequence). The junction had 4 bases not matched to a gene; V was cut back by 6 bases and J by 2 bases. The CDR3 DNA reads as TGTGCCAGCAGAAAGGGACAGGGGCCCTACGAGCAGTACTTC. This encodes CASRKGQGPYEQYF.

This clone was seen only a few times. This chain uses TRBV5-1 with TRBJ1-4, with D possibly matching TRBD1 (5 bases). Germline values: CDR1 SGHRS, CDR2 YFSETQ. The CDR3 spans 15 residues. Trimming shortened V by 0 bases and J by 9 bases, and 15 bases separated the two germline ends. CDR3 amino acids: CASSLAGGERKKLFF. CDR3 DNA: TGCGCCAGCAGCTTGGCGGGGGGGGAAAGGAAAAAACTGTTTTTT. Supplemented by reference TRBV5-1 and TRBJ1-4, the full variable domain reads KAGVTQTPRYLIKTRGQQVTLSCSPISGHRSVSWYQQTPGQGLQFLFEYFSETQRNKGNFPGRFSGRQFSNSRSEMNVSTLELGDSALYLCASSLAGGERKKLFFGSGTQLSVL.

The J gene is TRBJ2-5, the V gene TRBV5-5; a possible D gene is TRBD2 (5 bases). The CDR3 has 14 residues. V lost 0 bases, J lost 7 bases, and 13 bases lay in between. The germline CDR1 and CDR2 sequences are SGHKS and YYEKEE (reference sequence). CDR3 DNA sequence: TGTGCCAGCAGCTTGGAATCCGTCGCGGGGACCCAGTACTTC. Its protein product is CASSLESVAGTQYF.

The chain couples TRBV18 to TRBJ1-2, with TRBD1 matching over 8 bases. Germline lookup yields CDR1 KGHSH and CDR2 LQKENI. V was clipped by 1 base and J by 4 bases; unmatched bases: 11. This CDR3 contains 17 residues. CDR3 in amino acids: CASSPLVGQGASYGYTF. CDR3 DNA sequence: TGTGCCAGCTCACCACTGGTGGGTCAGGGGGCGTCCTATGGCTACACCTTC.